This T cell receptor beta chain was recorded in a study of response to subunit inactivated influenza vaccine. Germline loops: CDR1 SGHAT, CDR2 FQNNGV. V shed 5 bases and J shed 0 bases, with 17 bases lying between them. CDR3 size: 16 residues. Study outcomes and limitations: Researchers suggested that each seasonal influenza vaccination recruits few new T cells.

This clonotype was observed a few times. Its antigen is not identified. In TCRdb, the RT-PCR reads were re-called with MiXCR into one record per CDR3 protein. The top ten hold over 10% of the sample, which has approximately 570,000 distinct CDR3 sequences, about 7.6% seen once. The sequences come from PBMCs from blood, collected less than 30 months after vaccination. This chain joins TRBV11-2 and TRBJ2-7, with TRBD1 as a possible D gene (6 bases). This receptor was taken from a man aged 50-75 years who received an inactivated influenza vaccine. The CDR3 reads CASSKHRVESSYEQYF. The CDR3 nucleotides read TGTGCCAGCAGCAAACACAGGGTTGAGAGCTCCTACGAGCAGTACTTC. Combining the CDR3 with reference TRBV11-2 and TRBJ2-7 gives the whole variable domain EAGVAQSPRYKIIEKRQSVAFWCNPISGHATLYWYQQILGQGPKLLIQFQNNGVVDDSQLPKDRFSAERLKGVDSTLKIQPAKLEDSAVYLCASSKHRVESSYEQYFGPGTRLTVT.